The 23 T cell receptor beta chains in this list originate from one sample, sequenced in a study of blood T cell repertoires in COVID-19. Measured with immunoSEQ multiplex PCR; TCRdb has only the in-frame clones, and not every one. The sample has a few hundred thousand clones; 89% are singletons. Input material: peripheral blood. The receptors stem from a woman aged 25-40 years with COVID-19, enrolled during active disease.

This chain uses TRBV6-5 with TRBJ1-1; 8 positions match TRBD1. The germline gives CDR1 MNHEY, CDR2 SVGAGI. This CDR3 has 13 amino acids. J was trimmed by 1 base and V by 6 bases; bases with no gene match: 1. The CDR3 DNA reads as TGTGCCAGCAGGGGGACAGGGAACACTGAAGCTTTCTTT. It specifies CASRGTGNTEAFF.

This sequence joins TRBV7-9 and TRBJ1-1; possible D gene TRBD1, 5 bases. Germline-derived CDR1 and CDR2 are SEHNR and FQNEAQ (reference sequence). The length of the CDR3 is 15 residues. The V end was cut by 5 bases, the J end by 5 bases, with 18 bases between. The CDR3 DNA follows: TGTGCCAGCAGCCCCCGTTCGGGGGGGATGACTGAAGCTTTCTTT. Translation gives CASSPRSGGMTEAFF.

This sequence joins TRBV18 and TRBJ2-3; D perhaps matches TRBD1 (5 bases). This CDR3 is 16 amino acids long. From germline, CDR1 is KGHSH and CDR2 LQKENI. The V gene lost 1 base and the J gene lost 1 base, with 12 bases spanning the gap. This CDR3 reads CASSPLPGLGTDTQYF. The CDR3 DNA follows: TGTGCCAGCTCACCACTTCCAGGGTTGGGCACAGATACGCAGTATTTT.

V and J are TRBV11-2 and TRBJ2-5, with D tentatively TRBD2 (6 bases). The CDR3 sequence is 15 residues long. The germline V and J ends were trimmed by 4 bases and 1 base, with 13 bases remaining between them. CDR1 is SGHAT, CDR2 FQNNGV, per germline. The CDR3 nucleotides read TGTGCCAGCAGCTCGGGAGCCAGGGCCCAAGAGACCCAGTACTTC. Protein sequence: CASSSGARAQETQYF.

The genes are TRBV20-1 and TRBJ1-1; D is unresolved. V was shortened by 3 bases and J by 1 base, with 15 bases between the two germline ends. This CDR3 spans 15 amino acids. CDR1 is DFQATT and CDR2 is SNEGSKA in the germline V gene (reference sequence). The CDR3 nucleotides are TGCAGTGCTAGTCGTTCATTTGGGCGGAACACTGAAGCTTTCTTT. Protein product: CSASRSFGRNTEAFF.

This clone was observed a few times. The chain links TRBV7-9 to TRBJ2-3; a possible D gene is TRBD2 (6 bases). Germline loops: CDR1 SEHNR, CDR2 FQNEAQ (reference sequence). Deletions cut 5 bases from V and 7 bases from J, with 16 bases between. The length of the CDR3 is 14 residues. The CDR3 DNA is TGTGCCAGCAGCCCGCCACGGGGGATTAATACGCAGTATTTT. Its protein product is CASSPPRGINTQYF.

This sequence joins TRBV19 and TRBJ1-5, with D maybe TRBD1 (5 bases). Looked up from germline, CDR1 is LNHDA and CDR2 is SQIVND (reference sequence). The CDR3 is 13 amino acids. Trimming shortened V by 4 bases and J by 5 bases, and 9 bases separated the two germline ends. The CDR3 reads CASSTSTDQPQHF. The CDR3 DNA follows: TGTGCCAGTAGTACTTCGACAGATCAGCCCCAGCATTTT. The full variable domain, with the rest looked up from reference TRBV19 and TRBJ1-5, is DGGITQSPKYLFRKEGQNVTLSCEQNLNHDAMYWYRQDPGQGLRLIYYSQIVNDFQKGDIAEGYSVSREKKESFPLTVTSAQKNPTAFYLCASSTSTDQPQHFGDGTRLSIL.

The genes are TRBV6-5 and TRBJ2-7, with 9 nucleotides matching TRBD1. The CDR3 spans 15 residues. J was trimmed by 3 bases and V by 5 bases; bases with no gene match: 8. Germline V gene sequence: CDR1 MNHEY, CDR2 SVGAGI. This chain's CDR3 is CASSTGGQGVYEQYF. CDR3 DNA: TGTGCCAGCAGTACTGGGGGACAGGGCGTCTACGAGCAGTACTTC.

The chain combines TRBV27 with TRBJ2-1, with 9 bases aligning to TRBD2. V lost 6 bases, J lost 4 bases, and 10 bases stayed unmatched. The CDR3 runs 16 residues. Germline CDR1 and CDR2: MNHEY and SMNVEV (reference sequence). The CDR3 loop reads CASRLAGMGAYNEQFF. DNA of the CDR3: TGTGCCAGCAGGCTAGCGGGAATGGGGGCTTACAATGAGCAGTTCTTC.

This chain links TRBV6-2 or TRBV6-3 with TRBJ2-7; 10 bases are a match to TRBD2. CDR1 and CDR2 from the germline V gene are MNHEY and SVGEGT. This CDR3 is built from 15 residues. Unmatched junction bases numbered 4, after V lost 2 bases and J lost 3 bases. The CDR3: CASSYPLAGVYEQYV. CDR3 nucleotide sequence: TGTGCCAGCAGTTACCCGCTAGCGGGGGTCTACGAGCAGTACGTC.

The gene calls are TRBV6-6 and TRBJ1-5; D not resolved. V was shortened by 3 bases and J by 5 bases, with 5 bases between the two germline ends. The CDR3 is 12 residues long. CDR1 MNHNY and CDR2 SVGAGI come from the germline V gene (reference sequence). CDR3 nucleotides: TGTGCCAGCAGTTATCAGGATCAGCCCCAGCATTTT. Its translation is CASSYQDQPQHF.

The rearrangement links TRBV27 to TRBJ2-1; 8 bases line up with TRBD1. Germline CDR1 MNHEY, CDR2 SMNVEV (reference sequence). With 8 bases clipped from V and 3 bases from J, the junction kept 12 bases outside the gene matches. The length of the CDR3 is 16 residues. The CDR3 is CASGLGTGGVYNEQFF. The CDR3 region has the DNA TGTGCCAGCGGTCTGGGTACAGGGGGAGTCTACAATGAGCAGTTCTTC.

This sequence joins TRBV7-2 and TRBJ1-6; 12 bases map to TRBD1. CDR1 SGHTA and CDR2 FQGNSA come from the germline V gene. Trimming at V came to 4 bases and at J to 10 bases, leaving 8 bases not matched to a gene. The CDR3 sequence is 16 residues long. CDR3 nucleotide sequence: TGTGCCAGCAGCTCCGCGGGACAGGGGGCTTGGTCACCCCTCCACTTT. Translation gives CASSSAGQGAWSPLHF.

Only a few counts were recorded for this clone. The chain is built from TRBV18 and TRBJ1-1; D gene ambiguous. Germline V gene lookup returns CDR1 KGHSH and CDR2 LQKENI. The CDR3 has 15 amino acids. V was cut by 0 bases and J by 1 base, with 9 bases left in between. The CDR3 sequence: CASSPPSGSNTEAFF. The CDR3 DNA reads as TGTGCCAGCTCACCACCTTCGGGGTCGAACACTGAAGCTTTCTTT.

This chain links TRBV19 with TRBJ1-1; 12 bases are a match to TRBD1. The germline CDR1 and CDR2 sequences are LNHDA and SQIVND (reference sequence). This CDR3 is built from 13 residues. The ends lost 2 bases at V and 11 bases at J; junction bases unmatched: 3. CDR3 sequence reads: CASSIRDRGQAFF. CDR3 nucleotides: TGTGCCAGTAGTATAAGGGACAGGGGGCAGGCTTTCTTT.

The chain recombines TRBV19 with TRBJ2-7; 11 bases fit TRBD1. V gave up 5 bases and J gave up 6 bases; unmatched junction bases: 6. CDR1 is LNHDA, CDR2 SQIVND, per germline (reference sequence). The CDR3 runs to 14 residues. CDR3 bases: TGTGCCAGTAGTGAGGGACAGGGGGTACGCGAGCAGTACGTC. It translates to CASSEGQGVREQYV.

The rearrangement joins TRBV7-8 to TRBJ2-7; TRBD1 aligns across 12 bases. Germline CDR1 is SGHVS and CDR2 is FQNEAQ. V gave up 3 bases and J gave up 5 bases; unmatched junction bases: 8. CDR3 length: 16 residues. CDR3 residues: CASSFPGTGGINEQYF. The CDR3 coding sequence is TGTGCCAGCAGCTTCCCCGGGACAGGGGGCATCAACGAGCAGTACTTC.

The chain uses TRBV5-1 and TRBJ2-5; D may be TRBD2 (6 bases). Deletions cut 3 bases from V and 2 bases from J, with 11 bases between. In germline, CDR1 is SGHRS, CDR2 YFSETQ. The CDR3 runs to 14 residues. The CDR3 DNA reads as TGCGCCAGCAGCTCCCCGGGGGTACAAGAGACCCAGTACTTC. Translating it yields CASSSPGVQETQYF.

This clone was observed a single time. This sequence joins TRBV6-1 and TRBJ2-5; 10 bases match TRBD1. V gave up 1 base and J gave up 9 bases; unmatched junction bases: 8. The V gene's germline CDR1 is MNHNS and CDR2 SASEGT. The CDR3 totals 15 residues. Written as DNA, the CDR3 is TGTGCCAGCAGTGAAGTCCCGCGACAGGGGGCGGCCCAGTACTTC. Protein product: CASSEVPRQGAAQYF.

The V and J genes are TRBV5-4 and TRBJ1-5; D unclear. CDR3 length: 13 amino acids. V lost 4 bases to trimming and J lost 0 bases, with 5 bases between them. Germline assignment: CDR1 SGHNT and CDR2 YYREEE (reference sequence). The CDR3, as DNA: TGTGCCAGCAGCAACAATAGCAATCAGCCCCAGCATTTT. This encodes CASSNNSNQPQHF. Complete variable domain (other parts from reference TRBV5-4 and TRBJ1-5): ETGVTQSPTHLIKTRGQQVTLRCSSQSGHNTVSWYQQALGQGPQFIFQYYREEENGRGNFPPRFSGLQFPNYSSELNVNALELDDSALYLCASSNNSNQPQHFGDGTRLSIL.

This CDR3 reads CSVTGGEKTEAFF. The CDR3 bases are TGCAGCGTCACAGGGGGCGAAAAGACTGAAGCTTTCTTT. V is TRBV29-1 and J is TRBJ1-1; 9 bases are a match to TRBD1. The CDR3 length is 13 residues. The ends lost 6 bases at V and 5 bases at J; junction bases unmatched: 7. The germline CDR1 and CDR2 sequences are SQVTM and ANQGSEA. The full variable domain, in which reference TRBV29-1 and TRBJ1-1 provide the parts outside the CDR3, is SAVISQKPSRDICQRGTSLTIQCQVDSQVTMMFWYRQQPGQSLTLIATANQGSEATYESGFVIDKFPISRPNLTFSTLTVSNMSPEDSSIYLCSVTGGEKTEAFFGQGTRLTVV.

This chain joins TRBV30 and TRBJ1-2, with TRBD1 matching 8 bases. Germline V CDR1 and CDR2: GTSNPN, SVGIG (reference sequence). V shed 0 bases and J 5 bases; nucleotides not matched to a gene: 23. The CDR3 covers 20 residues. The CDR3 DNA is TGTGCCTGGAGTGTACACGTGGATCCGGTGACAGGGGCCTCAGGGTATGGCTACACCTTC. Residues: CAWSVHVDPVTGASGYGYTF.

The chain employs TRBV28 and TRBJ2-3, with 8 bases matching TRBD1. The CDR3 length is 15 residues. The J segment lost 2 bases and the V segment lost 6 bases, leaving 7 bases of the junction unmatched. CDR1 and CDR2 from the germline V gene are MDHEN and SYDVKM. The CDR3 loop is CASRPEDRDTDTQYF. In nucleotides, the CDR3 is TGTGCCAGCAGGCCCGAGGACAGGGACACAGATACGCAGTATTTT. Full variable domain (outside the CDR3, taken from reference TRBV28 and TRBJ2-3): DVKVTQSSRYLVKRTGEKVFLECVQDMDHENMFWYRQDPGLGLRLIYFSYDVKMKEKGDIPEGYSVSREKKERFSLILESASTNQTSMYLCASRPEDRDTDTQYFGPGTRLTVL.